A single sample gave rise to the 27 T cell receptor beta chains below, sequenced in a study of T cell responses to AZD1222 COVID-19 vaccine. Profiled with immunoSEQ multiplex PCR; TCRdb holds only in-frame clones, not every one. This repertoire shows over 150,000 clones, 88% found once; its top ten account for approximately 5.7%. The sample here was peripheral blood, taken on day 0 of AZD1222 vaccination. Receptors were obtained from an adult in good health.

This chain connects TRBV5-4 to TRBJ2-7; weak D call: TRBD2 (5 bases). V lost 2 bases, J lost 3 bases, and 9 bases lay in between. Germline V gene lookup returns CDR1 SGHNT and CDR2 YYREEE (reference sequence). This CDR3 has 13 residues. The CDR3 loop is CASSFAGRYEQYF. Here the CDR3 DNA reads TGTGCCAGCAGCTTCGCGGGCCGCTACGAGCAGTACTTC.

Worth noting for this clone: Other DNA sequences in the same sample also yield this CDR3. The CDR3 sequence: CASSLVGSSYNEQFF. The DNA for the CDR3 is TGTGCCAGCAGCCTAGTCGGAAGCTCCTACAATGAGCAGTTCTTC. The chain carries TRBV7-3 and TRBJ2-1, with D unclear. Germline values: CDR1 SGHTA, CDR2 FQGTGA. The germline V and J ends were trimmed by 5 bases and 0 bases, with 11 bases remaining between them. The CDR3 is 15 amino acids.

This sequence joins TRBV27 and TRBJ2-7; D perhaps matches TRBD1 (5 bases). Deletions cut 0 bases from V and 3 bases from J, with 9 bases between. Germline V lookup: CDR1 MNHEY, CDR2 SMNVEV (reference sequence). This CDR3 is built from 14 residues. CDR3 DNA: TGTGCCAGCAGTTTATCCAGGGCGGACTACGAGCAGTACTTC. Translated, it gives CASSLSRADYEQYF.

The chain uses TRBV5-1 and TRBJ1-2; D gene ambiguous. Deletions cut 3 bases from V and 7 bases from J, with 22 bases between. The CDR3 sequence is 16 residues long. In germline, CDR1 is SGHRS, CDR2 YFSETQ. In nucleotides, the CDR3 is TGCGCCAGCAGCTCCGGGGTCTTGGTTTCCTGGGCTGGCTACACCTTC. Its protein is CASSSGVLVSWAGYTF.

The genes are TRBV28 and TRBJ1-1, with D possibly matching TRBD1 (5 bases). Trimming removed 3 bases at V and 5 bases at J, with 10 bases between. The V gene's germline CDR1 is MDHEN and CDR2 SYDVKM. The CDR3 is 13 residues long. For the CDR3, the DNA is TGTGCCAGCAGTTTGGGGGGGAGTACTGAAGCTTTCTTT. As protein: CASSLGGSTEAFF. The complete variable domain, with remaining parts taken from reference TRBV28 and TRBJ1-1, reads DVKVTQSSRYLVKRTGEKVFLECVQDMDHENMFWYRQDPGLGLRLIYFSYDVKMKEKGDIPEGYSVSREKKERFSLILESASTNQTSMYLCASSLGGSTEAFFGQGTRLTVV.

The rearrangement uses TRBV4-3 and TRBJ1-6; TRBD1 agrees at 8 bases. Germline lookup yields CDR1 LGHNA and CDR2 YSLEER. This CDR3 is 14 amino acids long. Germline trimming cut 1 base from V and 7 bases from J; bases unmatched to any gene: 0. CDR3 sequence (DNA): TGCGCCAGCAGCCAAGGACAGGGGAATTCACCCCTCCACTTT. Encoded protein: CASSQGQGNSPLHF.

In DNA form, the CDR3 reads TGTGCCAGCAGCCAAGTGGACAGCGCTCTATATGGCTACACCTTC. Protein: CASSQVDSALYGYTF. The rearrangement joins TRBV14 to TRBJ1-2; the D gene is possibly TRBD1 (6 bases). V lost 1 base, J lost 5 bases, and 14 bases lay in between. The germline gives CDR1 SGHDN, CDR2 FVKESK. This CDR3 has 15 amino acids.

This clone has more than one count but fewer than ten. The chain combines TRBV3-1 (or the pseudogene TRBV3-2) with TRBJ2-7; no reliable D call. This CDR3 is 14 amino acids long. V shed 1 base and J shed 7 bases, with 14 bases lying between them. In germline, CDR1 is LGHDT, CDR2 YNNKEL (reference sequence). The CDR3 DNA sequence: TGTGCCAGCAGCCAAGTTTCTCCGGGCTTGGAGCAGTACTTC. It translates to CASSQVSPGLEQYF.

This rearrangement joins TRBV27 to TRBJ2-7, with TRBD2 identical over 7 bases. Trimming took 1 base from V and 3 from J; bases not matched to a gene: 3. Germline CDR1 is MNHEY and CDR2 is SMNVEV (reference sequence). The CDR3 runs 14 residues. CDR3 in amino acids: CASSLFREGYEQYF. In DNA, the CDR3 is TGTGCCAGCAGTTTATTCAGGGAGGGCTACGAGCAGTACTTC.

The DNA of the CDR3 is TGTGCCAGCAGAACACTAGAGGGGGGGTACGAGCAGTACTTC. It is translated as CASRTLEGGYEQYF. The chain links TRBV6-6 to TRBJ2-7; a weak D match, TRBD2 (7 bases). V was clipped by 6 bases and J by 4 bases, with 16 bases between them. The CDR3 spans 14 residues. Germline V gene sequence: CDR1 MNHNY, CDR2 SVGAGI (reference sequence).

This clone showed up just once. CDR3 DNA: TGTGCCATCAGTGGGTCGAGTGGGACTGGTGGAAACACCATATATTTT. As protein: CAISGSSGTGGNTIYF. The chain employs TRBV10-3 and TRBJ1-3; D is possibly TRBD1 (5 bases). The germline V and J ends were trimmed by 4 bases and 3 bases, with 16 bases remaining between them. The CDR3 is made up of 16 amino acids. Germline V CDR1 and CDR2: ENHRY, SYGVKD.

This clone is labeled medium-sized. The CDR3 spells CASSFIRTGSIEQFF. The CDR3 DNA follows: TGTGCCAGCAGCTTTATCAGGACAGGGTCAATTGAGCAGTTCTTC. The chain couples TRBV5-6 to TRBJ2-1; 8 nucleotides agree with TRBD1. Germline lookup yields CDR1 SGHDT and CDR2 YYEEEE. The CDR3 extends over 15 amino acids. The J segment lost 9 bases and the V segment lost 2 bases, leaving 10 bases of the junction unmatched.

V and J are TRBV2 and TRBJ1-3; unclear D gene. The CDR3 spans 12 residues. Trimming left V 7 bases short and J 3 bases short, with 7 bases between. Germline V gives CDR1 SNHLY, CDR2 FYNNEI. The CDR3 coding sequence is TGTGCCAGCACTTCAAGTGGAAACACCATATATTTT. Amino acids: CASTSSGNTIYF.

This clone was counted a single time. As DNA, the CDR3 is TGTGCCAGCAGCTTAAGACAGGGTGACACCGGGGAGCTGTTTTTT. The encoded protein is CASSLRQGDTGELFF. The V call is TRBV5-4, the J call TRBJ2-2; 7 nucleotides line up with TRBD1. CDR1 is SGHNT and CDR2 is YYREEE in the germline V gene (reference sequence). Trimming cost V 2 bases and J 3 bases; bases outside gene matches: 4. CDR3 size: 15 residues.

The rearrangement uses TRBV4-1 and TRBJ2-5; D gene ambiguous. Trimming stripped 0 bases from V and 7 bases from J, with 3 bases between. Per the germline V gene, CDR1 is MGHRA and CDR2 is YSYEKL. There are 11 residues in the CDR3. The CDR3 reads CASSQDRTQYF. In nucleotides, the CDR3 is TGCGCCAGCAGCCAAGATCGGACCCAGTACTTC.

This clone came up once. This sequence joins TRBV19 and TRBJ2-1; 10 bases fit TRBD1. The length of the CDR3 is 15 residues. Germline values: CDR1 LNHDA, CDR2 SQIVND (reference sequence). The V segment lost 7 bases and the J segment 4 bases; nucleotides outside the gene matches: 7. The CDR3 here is CASTPGTGEYNEQFF. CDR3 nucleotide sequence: TGTGCCAGTACCCCCGGGACAGGGGAATACAATGAGCAGTTCTTC.

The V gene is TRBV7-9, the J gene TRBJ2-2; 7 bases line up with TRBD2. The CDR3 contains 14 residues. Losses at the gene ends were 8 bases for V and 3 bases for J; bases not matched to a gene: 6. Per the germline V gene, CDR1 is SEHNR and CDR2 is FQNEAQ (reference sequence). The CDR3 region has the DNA TGTGCCAGCCGGGAGGTCGGAGACACCGGGGAGCTGTTTTTT. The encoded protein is CASREVGDTGELFF.

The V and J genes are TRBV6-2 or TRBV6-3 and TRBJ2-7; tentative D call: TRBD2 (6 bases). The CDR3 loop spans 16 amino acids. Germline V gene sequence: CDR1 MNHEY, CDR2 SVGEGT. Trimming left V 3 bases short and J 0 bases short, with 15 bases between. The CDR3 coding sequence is TGTGCCAGCAGTTATTCGGGACTTAAGTTCTCCTACGAGCAGTACTTC. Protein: CASSYSGLKFSYEQYF.

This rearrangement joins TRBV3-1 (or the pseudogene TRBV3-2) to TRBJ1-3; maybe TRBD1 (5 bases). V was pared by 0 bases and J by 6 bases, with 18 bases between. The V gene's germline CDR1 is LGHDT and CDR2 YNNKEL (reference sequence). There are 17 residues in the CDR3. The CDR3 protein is CASSQDSPAGTLNTIYF. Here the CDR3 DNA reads TGTGCCAGCAGCCAAGATTCCCCAGCAGGGACGTTAAACACCATATATTTT.

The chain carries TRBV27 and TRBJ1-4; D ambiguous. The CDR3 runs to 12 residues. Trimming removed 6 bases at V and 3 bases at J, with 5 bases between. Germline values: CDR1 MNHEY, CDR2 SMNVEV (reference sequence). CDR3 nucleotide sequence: TGTGCCAGCAGCGACCCTAATGAAAAACTGTTTTTT. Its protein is CASSDPNEKLFF.

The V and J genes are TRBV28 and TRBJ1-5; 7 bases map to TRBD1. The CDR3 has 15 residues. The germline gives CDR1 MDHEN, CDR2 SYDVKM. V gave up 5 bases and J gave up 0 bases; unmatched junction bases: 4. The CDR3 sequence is CASSPGGDSNQPQHF. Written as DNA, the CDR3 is TGTGCCAGCAGTCCAGGGGGGGATAGCAATCAGCCCCAGCATTTT.

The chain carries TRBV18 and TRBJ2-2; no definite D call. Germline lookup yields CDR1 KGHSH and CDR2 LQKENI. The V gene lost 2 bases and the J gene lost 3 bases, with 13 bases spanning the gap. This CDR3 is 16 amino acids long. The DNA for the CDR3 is TGTGCCAGCTCACCAAGCCTCTCGGTGGACACCGGGGAGCTGTTTTTT. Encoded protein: CASSPSLSVDTGELFF.

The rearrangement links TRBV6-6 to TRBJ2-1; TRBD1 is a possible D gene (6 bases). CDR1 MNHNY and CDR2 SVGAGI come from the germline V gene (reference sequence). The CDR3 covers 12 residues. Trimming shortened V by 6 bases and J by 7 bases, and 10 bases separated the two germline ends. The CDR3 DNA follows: TGTGCCAGCAGCACCCAGGGGAATGAGCAGTTCTTC. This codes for CASSTQGNEQFF.

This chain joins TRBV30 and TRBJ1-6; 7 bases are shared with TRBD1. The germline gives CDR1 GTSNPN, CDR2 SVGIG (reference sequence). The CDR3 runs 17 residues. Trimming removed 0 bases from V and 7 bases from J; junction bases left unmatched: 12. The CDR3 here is CAWSVRFEGARNSPLHF. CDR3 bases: TGTGCCTGGAGTGTAAGATTTGAGGGGGCGAGGAATTCACCCCTCCACTTT.

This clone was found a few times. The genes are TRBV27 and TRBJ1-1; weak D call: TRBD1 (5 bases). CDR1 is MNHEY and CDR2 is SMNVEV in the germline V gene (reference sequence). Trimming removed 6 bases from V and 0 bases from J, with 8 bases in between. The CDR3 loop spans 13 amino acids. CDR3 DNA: TGTGCCAGCAGCATGACAGTGAACACTGAAGCTTTCTTT. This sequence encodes CASSMTVNTEAFF.

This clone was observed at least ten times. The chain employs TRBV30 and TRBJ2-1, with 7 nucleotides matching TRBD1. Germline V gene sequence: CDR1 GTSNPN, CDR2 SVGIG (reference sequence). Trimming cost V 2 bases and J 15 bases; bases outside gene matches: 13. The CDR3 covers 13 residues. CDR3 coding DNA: TGTGCCTGGAGTCCAGCCAACAGGGGCCTGGGGTTCTTC. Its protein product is CAWSPANRGLGFF.

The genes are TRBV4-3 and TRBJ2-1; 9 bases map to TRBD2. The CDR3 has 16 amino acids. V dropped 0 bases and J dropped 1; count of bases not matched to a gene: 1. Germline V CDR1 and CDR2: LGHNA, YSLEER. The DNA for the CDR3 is TGCGCCAGCAGCCAAGATAGCGGGAGTTCCTACAATGAGCAGTTCTTC. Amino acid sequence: CASSQDSGSSYNEQFF.